The sequence of this T cell receptor (beta chain) was determined in a study of CD8 T cells in ankylosing spondylitis. General study points: Disease-linked clones reportedly showed significant enrichment in matched ankylosing spondylitis synovial fluid. A TCR beta motif of seven or eight highly homologous variants appeared characteristic of ankylosing spondylitis blood. Peripheral blood samples showed relatively rare disease-linked clones, and these clones were CD8+.

TCRdb re-called the 5' RACE reads through MiXCR, storing one row per CDR3 protein. This sample has over 450,000 distinct CDR3 sequences; roughly 13% occur once, and the top ten carry almost 7%. The CDR3 is 13 amino acids. V was shortened by 7 bases and J by 3 bases, with 11 bases between the two germline ends. The V gene's germline CDR1 is SGHAT and CDR2 FQNNGV. As to this clonotype: Antigen specificity is unknown.

V usage is TRBV11-2 and J usage is TRBJ2-3; D unresolved. The source is a male donor with ankylosing spondylitis. Sequencing was carried out using blood, either unsorted or a sorted T cell fraction (not recorded which). The CDR3 DNA sequence: TGTGCCAGCACCTTCTACCGAACAGATACGCAGTATTTT. Protein sequence: CASTFYRTDTQYF.